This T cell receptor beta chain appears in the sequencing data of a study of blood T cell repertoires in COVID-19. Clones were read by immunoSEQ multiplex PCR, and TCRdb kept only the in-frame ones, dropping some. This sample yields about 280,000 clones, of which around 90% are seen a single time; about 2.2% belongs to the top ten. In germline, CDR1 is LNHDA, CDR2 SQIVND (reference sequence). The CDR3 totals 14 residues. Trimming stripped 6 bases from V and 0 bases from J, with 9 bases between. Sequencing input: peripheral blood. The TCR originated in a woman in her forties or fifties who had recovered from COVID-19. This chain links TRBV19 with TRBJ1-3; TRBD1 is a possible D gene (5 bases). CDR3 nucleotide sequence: TGTGCCAGTAGCCCCACAGGCTCTGGAAACACCATATATTTT. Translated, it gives CASSPTGSGNTIYF.